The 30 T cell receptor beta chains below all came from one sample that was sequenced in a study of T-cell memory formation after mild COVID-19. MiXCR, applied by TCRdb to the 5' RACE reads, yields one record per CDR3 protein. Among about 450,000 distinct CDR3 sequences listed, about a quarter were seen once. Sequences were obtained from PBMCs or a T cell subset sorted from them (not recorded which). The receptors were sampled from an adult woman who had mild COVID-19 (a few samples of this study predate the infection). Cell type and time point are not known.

CDR3 DNA sequence: TGTGCCAGCAGTGAAAGTGGGGTTATAGGGGAAAAACTGTTTTTT. This codes for CASSESGVIGEKLFF. The chain couples TRBV6-1 to TRBJ1-4; unclear D gene. Trimming cost V 2 bases and J 8 bases, with 15 bases left between them. Germline CDR1 reads MNHNS; CDR2 reads SASEGT. The CDR3 has 15 residues.

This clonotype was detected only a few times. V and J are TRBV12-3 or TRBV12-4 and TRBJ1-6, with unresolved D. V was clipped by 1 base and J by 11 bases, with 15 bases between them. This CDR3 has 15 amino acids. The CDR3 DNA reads TGTGCCAGCAGTTTAGGAGCGCCAGGAGTGGCACCCCTCCACTTT. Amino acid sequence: CASSLGAPGVAPLHF.

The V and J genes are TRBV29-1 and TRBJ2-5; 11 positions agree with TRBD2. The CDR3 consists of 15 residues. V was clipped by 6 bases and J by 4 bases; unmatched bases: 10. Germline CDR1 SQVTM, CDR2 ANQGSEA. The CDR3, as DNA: TGCAGCGTCGGAGGGTCGGGGACTAGCGGAGAGACCCAGTACTTC. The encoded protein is CSVGGSGTSGETQYF.

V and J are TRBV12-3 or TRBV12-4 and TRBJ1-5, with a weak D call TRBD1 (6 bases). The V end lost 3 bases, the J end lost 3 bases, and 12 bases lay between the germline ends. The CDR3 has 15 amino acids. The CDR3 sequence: CASSFGQIYNQPQHF. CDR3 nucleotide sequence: TGTGCCAGCAGTTTTGGACAGATATACAATCAGCCCCAGCATTTT.

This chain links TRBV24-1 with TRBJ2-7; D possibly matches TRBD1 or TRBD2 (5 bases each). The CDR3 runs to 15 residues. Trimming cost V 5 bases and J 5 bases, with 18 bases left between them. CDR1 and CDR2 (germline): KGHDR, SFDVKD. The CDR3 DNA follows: TGTGCCACCAGTGTCGAGGGGCTATCGGGGCACGAGCAGTACTTC. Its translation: CATSVEGLSGHEQYF.

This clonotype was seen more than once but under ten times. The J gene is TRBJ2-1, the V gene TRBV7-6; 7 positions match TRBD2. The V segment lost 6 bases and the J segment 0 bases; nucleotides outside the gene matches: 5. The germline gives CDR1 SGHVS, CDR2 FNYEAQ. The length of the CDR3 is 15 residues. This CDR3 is CASSSRESSYNEQFF. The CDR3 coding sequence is TGTGCCAGCAGTTCGCGGGAGAGCTCCTACAATGAGCAGTTCTTC.

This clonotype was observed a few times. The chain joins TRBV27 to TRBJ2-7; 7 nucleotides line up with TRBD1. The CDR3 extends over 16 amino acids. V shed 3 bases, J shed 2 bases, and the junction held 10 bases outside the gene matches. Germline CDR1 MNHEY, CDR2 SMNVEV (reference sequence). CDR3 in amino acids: CASSFLSRDSAYEQYF. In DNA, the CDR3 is TGTGCCAGCAGTTTCCTCTCCCGGGACAGCGCCTACGAGCAGTACTTC.

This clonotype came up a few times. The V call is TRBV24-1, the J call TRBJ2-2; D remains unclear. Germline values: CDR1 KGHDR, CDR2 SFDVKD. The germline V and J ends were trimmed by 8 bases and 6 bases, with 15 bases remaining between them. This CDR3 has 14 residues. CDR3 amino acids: CATMAAASAGELFF. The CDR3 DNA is TGTGCCACCATGGCAGCAGCGTCAGCCGGGGAGCTGTTTTTT.

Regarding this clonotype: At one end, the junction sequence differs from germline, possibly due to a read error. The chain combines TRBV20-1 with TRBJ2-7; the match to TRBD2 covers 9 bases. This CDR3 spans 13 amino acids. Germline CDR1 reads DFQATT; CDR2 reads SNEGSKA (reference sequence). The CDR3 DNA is TGCAGTGCTAGAGACCCCCCGCTAGCGGGACCTTGCTTC. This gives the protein CSARDPPLAGPCF.

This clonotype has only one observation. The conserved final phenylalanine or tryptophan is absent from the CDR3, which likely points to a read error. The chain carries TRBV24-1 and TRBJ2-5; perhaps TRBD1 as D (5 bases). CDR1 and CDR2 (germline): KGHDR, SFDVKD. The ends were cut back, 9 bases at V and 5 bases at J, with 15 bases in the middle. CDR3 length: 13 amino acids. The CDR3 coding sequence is TGTGCCACCCGAGGATCAGGGTCCGAGACCCAGTACTTA. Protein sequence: CATRGSGSETQYL.

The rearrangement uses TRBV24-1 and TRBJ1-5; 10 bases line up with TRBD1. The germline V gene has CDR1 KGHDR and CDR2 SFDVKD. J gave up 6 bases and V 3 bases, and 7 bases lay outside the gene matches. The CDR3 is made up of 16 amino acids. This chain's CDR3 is CATSDRAGTGVQPQHF. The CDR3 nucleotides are TGTGCCACCAGTGATCGCGCCGGGACAGGGGTTCAGCCCCAGCATTTT.

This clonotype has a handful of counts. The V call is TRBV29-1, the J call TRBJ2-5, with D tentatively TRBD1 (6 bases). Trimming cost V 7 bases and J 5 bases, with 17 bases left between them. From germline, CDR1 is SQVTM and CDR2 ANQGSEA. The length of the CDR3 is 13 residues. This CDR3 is CSADRSGAETQYF. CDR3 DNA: TGCAGCGCCGACAGGTCAGGGGCGGAGACCCAGTACTTC.

The CDR3: CASSYTATGATYEQYF. In DNA, the CDR3 is TGTGCCAGCAGTTACACAGCGACAGGTGCTACCTACGAGCAGTACTTC. The J gene is TRBJ2-7, the V gene TRBV6-5, with D possibly TRBD1 on 6 matching bases. This CDR3 contains 16 residues. The V gene lost 2 bases and the J gene lost 2 bases, with 16 bases spanning the gap. Germline V gene sequence: CDR1 MNHEY, CDR2 SVGAGI.

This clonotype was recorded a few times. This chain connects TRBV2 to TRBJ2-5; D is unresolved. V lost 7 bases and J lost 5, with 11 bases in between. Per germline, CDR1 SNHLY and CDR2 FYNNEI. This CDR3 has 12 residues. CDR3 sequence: CASKKGLETQYF. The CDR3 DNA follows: TGTGCCAGCAAGAAAGGTCTGGAGACCCAGTACTTC.

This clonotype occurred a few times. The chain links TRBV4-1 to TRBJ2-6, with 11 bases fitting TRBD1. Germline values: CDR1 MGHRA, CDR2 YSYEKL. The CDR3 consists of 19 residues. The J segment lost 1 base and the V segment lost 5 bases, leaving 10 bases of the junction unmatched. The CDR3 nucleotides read TGCGCCAGCAGCGGAGGACAGGGGGCGCCTCTTTCTGGGGCCAACGTCCTGACTTTC. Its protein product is CASSGGQGAPLSGANVLTF.

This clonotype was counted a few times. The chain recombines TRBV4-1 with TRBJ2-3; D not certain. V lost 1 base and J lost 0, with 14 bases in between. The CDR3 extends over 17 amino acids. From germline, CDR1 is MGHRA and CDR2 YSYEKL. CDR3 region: CASSQVFLDTSTDTQYF. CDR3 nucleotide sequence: TGCGCCAGCAGCCAAGTCTTTTTGGATACTAGCACAGATACGCAGTATTTT.

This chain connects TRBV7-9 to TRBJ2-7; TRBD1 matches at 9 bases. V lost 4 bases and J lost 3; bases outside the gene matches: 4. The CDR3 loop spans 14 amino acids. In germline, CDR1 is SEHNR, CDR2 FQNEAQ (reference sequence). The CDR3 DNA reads TGTGCCAGCAGCTACCCGGGACAGGGCTACGAGCAGTACTTC. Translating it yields CASSYPGQGYEQYF. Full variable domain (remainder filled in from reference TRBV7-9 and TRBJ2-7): DTGVSQNPRHKITKRGQNVTFRCDPISEHNRLYWYRQTLGQGPEFLTYFQNEAQLEKSRLLSDRFSAERPKGSFSTLEIQRTEQGDSAMYLCASSYPGQGYEQYFGPGTRLTVT.

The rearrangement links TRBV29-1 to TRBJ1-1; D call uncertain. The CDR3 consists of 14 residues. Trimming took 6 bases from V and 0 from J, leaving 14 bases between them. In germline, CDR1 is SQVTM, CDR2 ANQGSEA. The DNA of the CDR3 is TGCAGCGTCGGAGGGTACGGAATGAACACTGAAGCTTTCTTT. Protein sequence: CSVGGYGMNTEAFF.

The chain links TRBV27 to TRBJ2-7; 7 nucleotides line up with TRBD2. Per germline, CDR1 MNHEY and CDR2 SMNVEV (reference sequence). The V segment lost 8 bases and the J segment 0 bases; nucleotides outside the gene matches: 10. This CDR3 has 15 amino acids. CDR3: CASQRTGGTSYEQYF. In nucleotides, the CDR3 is TGTGCCAGCCAAAGAACGGGAGGCACCTCCTACGAGCAGTACTTC.

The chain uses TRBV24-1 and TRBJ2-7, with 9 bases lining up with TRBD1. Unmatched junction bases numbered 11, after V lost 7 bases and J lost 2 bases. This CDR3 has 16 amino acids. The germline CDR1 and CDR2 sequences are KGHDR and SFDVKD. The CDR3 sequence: CATSGSSGTGTYEQYF. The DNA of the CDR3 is TGTGCCACCAGCGGATCGTCCGGGACAGGGACCTACGAGCAGTACTTC.

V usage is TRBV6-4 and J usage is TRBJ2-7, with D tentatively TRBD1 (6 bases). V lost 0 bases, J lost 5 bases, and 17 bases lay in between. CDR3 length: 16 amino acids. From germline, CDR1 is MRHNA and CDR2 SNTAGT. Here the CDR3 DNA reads TGTGCCAGCAGTGACTCTGGCAGGGGCCTCTACGACGAGCAGTACTTC. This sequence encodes CASSDSGRGLYDEQYF.

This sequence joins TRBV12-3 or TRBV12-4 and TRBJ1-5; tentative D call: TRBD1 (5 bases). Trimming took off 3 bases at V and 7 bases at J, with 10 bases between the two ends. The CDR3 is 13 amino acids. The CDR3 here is CASSLGRKQPQHF. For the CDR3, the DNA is TGTGCCAGCAGTTTGGGGCGGAAACAGCCCCAGCATTTT.

The CDR3 sequence: CASSVDPLPAGGLNTEAFF. CDR3 sequence (DNA): TGTGCCAGCAGCGTAGACCCGCTTCCAGCAGGGGGTCTGAACACTGAAGCTTTCTTT. The chain uses TRBV9 and TRBJ1-1, with 7 bases fitting TRBD1. Germline V gives CDR1 SGDLS, CDR2 YYNGEE. The length of the CDR3 is 19 residues. V was clipped by 0 bases and J by 0 bases; unmatched bases: 14.

This CDR3 reads CASSLGSAGEDGYTF. The CDR3 bases are TGTGCCAGCAGCTTAGGATCCGCAGGGGAGGATGGCTACACCTTC. The chain uses TRBV7-6 and TRBJ1-2; D might be TRBD1 (6 bases). CDR3 size: 15 residues. Trimming shortened V by 1 base and J by 6 bases, and 15 bases separated the two germline ends. Germline loops: CDR1 SGHVS, CDR2 FNYEAQ.

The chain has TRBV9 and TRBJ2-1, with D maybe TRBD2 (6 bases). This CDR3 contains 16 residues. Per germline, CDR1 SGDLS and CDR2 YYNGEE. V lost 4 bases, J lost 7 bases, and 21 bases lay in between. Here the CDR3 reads CASSTRLGEEENEQFF. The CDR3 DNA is TGTGCCAGCAGCACCCGTTTGGGGGAGGAGGAGAATGAGCAGTTCTTC.

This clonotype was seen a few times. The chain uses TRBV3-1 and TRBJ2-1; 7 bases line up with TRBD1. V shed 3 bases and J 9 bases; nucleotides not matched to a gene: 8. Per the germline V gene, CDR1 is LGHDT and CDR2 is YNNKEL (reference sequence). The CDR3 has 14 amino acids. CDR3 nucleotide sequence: TGTGCCAGCAGCCAGGATAACAGGGGACGTGAGCAGTTCTTC. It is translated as CASSQDNRGREQFF.

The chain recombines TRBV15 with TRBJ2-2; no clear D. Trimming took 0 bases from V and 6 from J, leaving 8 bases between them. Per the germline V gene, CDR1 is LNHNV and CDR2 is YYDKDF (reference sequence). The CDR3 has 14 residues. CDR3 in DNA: TGTGCCACCAGCAGAGATGGGGATTCCGGGGAGCTGTTTTTT. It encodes CATSRDGDSGELFF.

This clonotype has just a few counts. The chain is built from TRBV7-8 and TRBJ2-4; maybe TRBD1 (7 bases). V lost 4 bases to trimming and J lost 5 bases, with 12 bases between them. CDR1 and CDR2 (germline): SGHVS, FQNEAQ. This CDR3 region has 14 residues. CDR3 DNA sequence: TGTGCCAGCAGCTCCCGGGGGACAGAAAACATTCAGTACTTC. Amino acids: CASSSRGTENIQYF.

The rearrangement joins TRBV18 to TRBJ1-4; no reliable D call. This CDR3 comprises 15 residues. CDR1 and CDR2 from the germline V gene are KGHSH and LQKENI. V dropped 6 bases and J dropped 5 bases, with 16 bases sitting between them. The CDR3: CASSPLPQTNEKLFF. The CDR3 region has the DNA TGTGCCAGCTCTCCCTTACCCCAGACGAATGAAAAACTGTTTTTT. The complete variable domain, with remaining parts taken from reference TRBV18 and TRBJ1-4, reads NAGVMQNPRHLVRRRGQEARLRCSPMKGHSHVYWYRQLPEEGLKFMVYLQKENIIDESGMPKERFSAEFPKEGPSILRIQQVVRGDSAAYFCASSPLPQTNEKLFFGSGTQLSVL.

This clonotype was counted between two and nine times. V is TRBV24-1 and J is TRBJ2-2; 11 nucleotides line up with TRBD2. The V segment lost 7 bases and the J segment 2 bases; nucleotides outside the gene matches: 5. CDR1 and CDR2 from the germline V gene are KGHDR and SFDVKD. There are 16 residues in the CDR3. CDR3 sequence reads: CATRPTSGRNTGELFF. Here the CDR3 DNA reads TGTGCCACCAGGCCCACTAGCGGGAGAAACACCGGGGAGCTGTTTTTT.